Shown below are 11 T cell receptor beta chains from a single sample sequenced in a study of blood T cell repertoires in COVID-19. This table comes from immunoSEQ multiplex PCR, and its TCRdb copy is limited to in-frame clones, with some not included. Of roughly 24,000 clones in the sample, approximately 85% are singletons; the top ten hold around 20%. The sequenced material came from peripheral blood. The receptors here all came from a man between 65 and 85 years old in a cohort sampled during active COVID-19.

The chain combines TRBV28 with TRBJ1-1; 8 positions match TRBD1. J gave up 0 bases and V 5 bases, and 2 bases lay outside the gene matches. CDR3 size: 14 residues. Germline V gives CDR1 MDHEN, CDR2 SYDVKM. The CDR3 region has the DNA TGTGCCAGCAGTAGACAGGGGTTGAACACTGAAGCTTTCTTT. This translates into CASSRQGLNTEAFF.

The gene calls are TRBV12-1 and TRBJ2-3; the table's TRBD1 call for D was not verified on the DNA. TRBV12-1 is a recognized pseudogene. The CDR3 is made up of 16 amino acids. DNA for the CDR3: TGTGCCAGCAGCCCACTGGGACAAGAGCGTACAGATACGCAGTATTTT. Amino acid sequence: CASSPLGQERTDTQYF.

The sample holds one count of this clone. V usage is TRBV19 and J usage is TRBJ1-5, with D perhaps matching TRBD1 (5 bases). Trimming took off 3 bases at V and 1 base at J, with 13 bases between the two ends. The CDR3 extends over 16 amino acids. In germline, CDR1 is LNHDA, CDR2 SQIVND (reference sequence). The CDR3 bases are TGTGCCAGTAGTATTCGAAGGGGTTTGAGCAATCAGCCCCAGCATTTT. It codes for CASSIRRGLSNQPQHF.

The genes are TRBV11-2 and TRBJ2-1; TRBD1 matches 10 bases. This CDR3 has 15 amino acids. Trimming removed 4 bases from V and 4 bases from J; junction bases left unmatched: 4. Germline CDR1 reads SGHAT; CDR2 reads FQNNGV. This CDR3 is CASSYRDRGYNEQFF. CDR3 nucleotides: TGTGCCAGCAGCTACCGGGACAGGGGATACAATGAGCAGTTCTTC.

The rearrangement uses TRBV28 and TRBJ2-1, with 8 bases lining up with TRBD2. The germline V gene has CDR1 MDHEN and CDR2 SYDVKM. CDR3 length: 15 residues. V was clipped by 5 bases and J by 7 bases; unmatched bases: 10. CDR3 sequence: CASSSPGLAGNEQFF. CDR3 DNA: TGTGCCAGCAGTAGCCCAGGACTAGCAGGGAATGAGCAGTTCTTC.

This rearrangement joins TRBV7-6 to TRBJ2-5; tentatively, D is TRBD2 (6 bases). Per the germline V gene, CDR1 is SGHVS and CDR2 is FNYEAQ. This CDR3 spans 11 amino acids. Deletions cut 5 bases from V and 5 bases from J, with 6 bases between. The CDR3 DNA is TGTGCCAGCAGCGGGAGGGAGACCCAGTACTTC. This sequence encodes CASSGRETQYF.

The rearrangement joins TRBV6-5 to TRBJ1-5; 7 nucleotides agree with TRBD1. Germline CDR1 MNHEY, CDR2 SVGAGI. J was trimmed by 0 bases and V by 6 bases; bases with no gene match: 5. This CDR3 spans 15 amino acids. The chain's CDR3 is CASRGQSYSNQPQHF. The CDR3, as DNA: TGTGCCAGCAGGGGACAGTCATATAGCAATCAGCCCCAGCATTTT.

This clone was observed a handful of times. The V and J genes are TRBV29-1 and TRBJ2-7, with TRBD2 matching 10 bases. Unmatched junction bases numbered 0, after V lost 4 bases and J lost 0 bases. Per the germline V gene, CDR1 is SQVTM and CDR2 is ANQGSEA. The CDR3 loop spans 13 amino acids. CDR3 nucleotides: TGCAGCGTTGTAGCGGGAGGCTCCTACGAGCAGTACTTC. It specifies CSVVAGGSYEQYF.

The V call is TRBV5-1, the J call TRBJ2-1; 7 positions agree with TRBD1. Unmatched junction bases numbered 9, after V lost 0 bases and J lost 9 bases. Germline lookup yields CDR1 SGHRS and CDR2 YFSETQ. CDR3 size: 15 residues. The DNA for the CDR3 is TGCGCCAGCAGCTTGGGTGCGACAGGGTCCCGTGAGCAGTTCTTC. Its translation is CASSLGATGSREQFF.

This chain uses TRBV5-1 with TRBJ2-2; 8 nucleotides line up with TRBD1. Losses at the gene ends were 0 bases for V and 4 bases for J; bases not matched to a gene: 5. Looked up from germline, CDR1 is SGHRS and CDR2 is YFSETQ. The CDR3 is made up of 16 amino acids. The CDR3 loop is CASSLGQGAVTGELFF. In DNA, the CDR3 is TGCGCCAGCAGCTTGGGGCAGGGGGCTGTCACCGGGGAGCTGTTTTTT.

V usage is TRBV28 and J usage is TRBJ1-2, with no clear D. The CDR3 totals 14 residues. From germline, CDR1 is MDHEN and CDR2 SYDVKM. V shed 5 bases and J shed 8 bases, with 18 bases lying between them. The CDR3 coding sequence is TGTGCCAGCAGTACCCCTCGGGGAGTCGGGGGCTACACCTTC. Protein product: CASSTPRGVGGYTF.